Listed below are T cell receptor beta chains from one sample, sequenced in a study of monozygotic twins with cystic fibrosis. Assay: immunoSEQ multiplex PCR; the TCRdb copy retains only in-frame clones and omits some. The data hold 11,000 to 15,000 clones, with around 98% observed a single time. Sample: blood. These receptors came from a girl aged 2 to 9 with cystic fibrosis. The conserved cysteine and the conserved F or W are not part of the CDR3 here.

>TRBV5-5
ASSLGHEQY
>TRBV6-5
ASRTLDRGTEAF
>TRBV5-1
ASSLDRDYGYT
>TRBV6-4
ASRQGAEAF
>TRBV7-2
ASSKDRGGTEAF
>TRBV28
ASSLAGNGYT
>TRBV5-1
ASMFGQGIGGYT
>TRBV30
AWSAGVYEKLF
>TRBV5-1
ASSLELAGDTQY
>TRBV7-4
ASSLENRTSGRGEQY
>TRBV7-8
ASSLSGRGAHEQY
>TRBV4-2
ASSQDNRGRLVF
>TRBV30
AWRRRATAGRAYEQY
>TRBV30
AWNLGEKEKLF
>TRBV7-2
ASSSEAGLIEQF
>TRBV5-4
ASSLGARETQY
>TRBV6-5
ASSYGRFSAEQY
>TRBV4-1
ASSQGLAGGLISYNEQF
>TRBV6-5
ASSRDRQPQF
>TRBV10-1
ASSETSGTSTDTQY
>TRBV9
ASSVDLGGQVLDTIY
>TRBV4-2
ASSQESRPRTDTQY
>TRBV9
ASSARLAGGPVHEQF
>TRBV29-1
SVSIDKEQY
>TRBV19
ASSRGDYYGYT
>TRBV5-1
ASSFTGIGNTEAF
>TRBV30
AWGAGSGANVLT
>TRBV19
ASSHGQDWNEQY
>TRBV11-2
ASSPSLTSHTYT
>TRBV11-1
ASSLAGVYVNEQF
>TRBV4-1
ASSQVTGTANTGELF
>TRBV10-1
ASSDLPTGGADEQF
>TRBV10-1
ASSLRTGYEQY
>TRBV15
ATSNHQGPNTEAF
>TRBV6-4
ASSDSAGGVPDTQY
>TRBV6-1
ASSEGRTGDYGYT
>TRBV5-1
ASSLGQAVPYGYT
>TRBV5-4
ASSLGSGGYT
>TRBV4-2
ASSQDWRESSYEQY
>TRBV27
ASSSKTASGANVLT
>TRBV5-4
ASSLARENTEAF
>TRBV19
ASSTRDRYNEQF
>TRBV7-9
ASSRMGLAEAF
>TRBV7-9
ASSVGGQETQY
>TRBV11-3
ASSLVGTETQY
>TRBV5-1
ASSPGQGGEKLF
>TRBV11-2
ASSLGGGRAMETQY
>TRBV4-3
ASSQVDKGLAGSDEQY